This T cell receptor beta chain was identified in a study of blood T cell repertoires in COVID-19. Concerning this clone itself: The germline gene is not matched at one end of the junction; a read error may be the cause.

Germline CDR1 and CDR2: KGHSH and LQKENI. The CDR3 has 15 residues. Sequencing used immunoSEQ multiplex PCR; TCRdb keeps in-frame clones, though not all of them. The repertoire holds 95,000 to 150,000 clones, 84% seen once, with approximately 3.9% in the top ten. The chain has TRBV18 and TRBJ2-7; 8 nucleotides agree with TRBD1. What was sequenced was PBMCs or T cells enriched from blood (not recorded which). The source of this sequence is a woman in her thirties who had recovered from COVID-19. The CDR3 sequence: CASSPRRDRTYEQYF. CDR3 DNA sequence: TGTGCCAGCTCCCCACGTCGGGACAGGACGTACGAGCAGTACTTC.